These 32 T cell receptor beta chains were all obtained from the same sample, sequenced in a study of cytomegalovirus exposure and HLA in healthy donors. PCR involved 60 Vbeta and 13 Jbeta primers. Clones were sequenced by immunoSEQ multiplex PCR, and TCRdb holds only the in-frame ones, with some missing. This table has under 150,000 clones, about four fifths appearing once. The sequenced material came from PBMCs. Every receptor here comes from a man in his late teens or twenties in good health and CMV-seronegative.

The V and J genes are TRBV5-3 and TRBJ2-3; 12 bases agree with TRBD2. TRBV5-3 is labeled an ORF, and its function is uncertain. The CDR3 extends over 18 amino acids. The V and J ends lost 6 bases and 1 base, in that order; junction bases with no gene match: 12. The CDR3 sequence is CARTILPRTSGGTDTQYF. The CDR3 nucleotides are TGTGCCAGAACCATCCTCCCCCGGACTAGCGGGGGCACAGATACGCAGTATTTT.

V and J are TRBV2 and TRBJ2-5; 8 bases line up with TRBD1. CDR1 SNHLY and CDR2 FYNNEI come from the germline V gene. This CDR3 has 12 residues. J was trimmed by 4 bases and V by 5 bases; bases with no gene match: 0. The CDR3 protein is CASSTGGETQYF. DNA for the CDR3: TGTGCCAGCAGTACAGGGGGAGAGACCCAGTACTTC.

The rearrangement uses TRBV6-5 and TRBJ1-1, with D possibly being TRBD1 (5 bases). This CDR3 spans 15 amino acids. The V gene's germline CDR1 is MNHEY and CDR2 SVGAGI. The V end was cut by 1 base, the J end by 0 bases, with 9 bases between. CDR3 DNA: TGTGCCAGCAGTTACTTTGGGGGGGTGAACACTGAAGCTTTCTTT. Protein product: CASSYFGGVNTEAFF.

The sample holds a few counts of this clone. The genes are TRBV6-5 and TRBJ1-3; 12 bases line up with TRBD1. J lost 8 bases, V lost 2 bases, and 4 bases had no gene match. Germline values: CDR1 MNHEY, CDR2 SVGAGI. The CDR3 length is 15 residues. In DNA form, the CDR3 reads TGTGCCAGCAGTTACCGGGACAGGGGGCTGTACACCATATATTTT. Its translation is CASSYRDRGLYTIYF.

This rearrangement joins TRBV28 to TRBJ1-4; the match to TRBD1 covers 10 bases. In germline, CDR1 is MDHEN, CDR2 SYDVKM. V lost 9 bases and J lost 6; bases outside the gene matches: 7. This CDR3 region has 14 residues. This CDR3 is CASYTTGGYEKLFF. The CDR3 nucleotides read TGTGCCAGTTATACGACAGGGGGCTATGAAAAACTGTTTTTT.

This chain uses TRBV6-1 with TRBJ1-2, with a possible D match to TRBD1 (6 bases). The CDR3 is 14 residues long. The V gene lost 1 base and the J gene lost 8 bases, with 14 bases spanning the gap. From germline, CDR1 is MNHNS and CDR2 SASEGT. The CDR3 DNA is TGTGCCAGCAGTGAAGTTAGGGGAAGGGGGGGCTACACCTTC. Protein product: CASSEVRGRGGYTF.

The chain carries TRBV13 and TRBJ2-5, with D tentatively TRBD1 (7 bases). Between the trimmed V and J ends, which lost 10 bases and 2 bases, there was a span of 11 bases. The germline gives CDR1 PRHDT, CDR2 FYEKMQ (reference sequence). This CDR3 is 12 amino acids long. The CDR3 spells CATQGGQETQYF. The CDR3, as DNA: TGTGCCACCCAGGGGGGACAAGAGACCCAGTACTTC.

This clone was counted at least ten times. This chain links TRBV7-8 with TRBJ2-7; 11 positions agree with TRBD1. The V gene end was trimmed by 5 bases and the J gene end by 6 bases; junction bases not matched to a gene: 6. Germline CDR1 is SGHVS and CDR2 is FQNEAQ. This CDR3 contains 14 residues. The DNA for the CDR3 is TGTGCCAGCAGCCCGGACAGGGGGCGCCTCGAGCAGTACTTC. It encodes CASSPDRGRLEQYF. Full variable domain (outside the CDR3, taken from reference TRBV7-8 and TRBJ2-7): GAGVSQSPRYKVAKRGQDVALRCDPISGHVSLFWYQQALGQGPEFLTYFQNEAQLDKSGLPSDRFFAERPEGSVSTLKIQRTQQEDSAVYLCASSPDRGRLEQYFGPGTRLTVT.

The DNA of the CDR3 is TGTGCCAGCAGTTACCGACAGACATACTATGGCTACACCTTC. This encodes CASSYRQTYYGYTF. V usage is TRBV6-5 and J usage is TRBJ1-2, with TRBD1 as a possible D gene (5 bases). The CDR3 has 14 residues. With 2 bases removed from V and 3 bases from J, the gap between germline ends came to 10 bases. The germline V gene encodes CDR1 MNHEY and CDR2 SVGAGI.

The gene calls are TRBV6-5 and TRBJ1-2, with D possibly TRBD1 on 6 matching bases. The ends were cut back, 2 bases at V and 7 bases at J, with 17 bases in the middle. This CDR3 comprises 15 residues. CDR1 and CDR2 (germline): MNHEY, SVGAGI. The CDR3 nucleotides are TGTGCCAGCAGTTACATGACAGGCCGTTGGAGTGGCTACACCTTC. It yields the protein CASSYMTGRWSGYTF.

The V and J genes are TRBV30 and TRBJ2-5; perhaps TRBD2 as D (5 bases). The V end lost 0 bases, the J end lost 1 base, and 15 bases lay between the germline ends. The CDR3 consists of 16 residues. CDR1 is GTSNPN, CDR2 SVGIG, per germline (reference sequence). For the CDR3, the DNA is TGTGCCTGGAGTGTATTGGGCGGGCGACCCCAAGAGACCCAGTACTTC. Amino acid sequence: CAWSVLGGRPQETQYF.

This clone was seen a few times. The J gene is TRBJ2-1, the V gene TRBV7-9; 8 bases map to TRBD2. The V gene's germline CDR1 is SEHNR and CDR2 FQNEAQ (reference sequence). The CDR3 is 16 amino acids. After removal of 0 bases from V and 3 bases from J, the junction contained 4 bases not matched to a gene. CDR3 sequence: CASSLASGGVYNEQFF. The DNA for the CDR3 is TGTGCCAGCAGCTTAGCGAGCGGGGGAGTCTACAATGAGCAGTTCTTC.

This chain connects TRBV9 to TRBJ2-3; the D gene is possibly TRBD2 (7 bases). Germline-derived CDR1 and CDR2 are SGDLS and YYNGEE. The CDR3 runs 15 residues. Trimming cost V 6 bases and J 2 bases, with 16 bases left between them. The CDR3 sequence is CASTEGGALTDTQYF. CDR3 DNA sequence: TGTGCCAGCACCGAAGGGGGGGCCCTCACAGATACGCAGTATTTT.

The rearrangement joins TRBV7-2 to TRBJ2-7; tentatively, D is TRBD1 (5 bases). The CDR3 is 14 residues long. CDR1 and CDR2 (germline): SGHTA, FQGNSA. The V gene lost 2 bases and the J gene lost 3 bases, with 11 bases spanning the gap. CDR3 loop: CASSLYVTDYEQYF. The CDR3 nucleotides are TGTGCCAGCAGCTTATACGTGACAGACTACGAGCAGTACTTC.

The V and J genes are TRBV10-1 and TRBJ2-7; possibly TRBD2 for D (6 bases). The germline gives CDR1 WNHNN, CDR2 SYGVQD (reference sequence). Trimming cost V 2 bases and J 2 bases, with 13 bases left between them. CDR3 length equals 15 residues. The CDR3 DNA sequence: TGCGCCAGCAGTGAGGATCCAGCGGGCGCCTACGAGCAGTACTTC. It yields the protein CASSEDPAGAYEQYF.

The chain recombines TRBV6-5 with TRBJ1-5, with a possible D match to TRBD1 (5 bases). Germline values: CDR1 MNHEY, CDR2 SVGAGI. There are 14 residues in the CDR3. With 6 bases removed from V and 1 base from J, the gap between germline ends came to 10 bases. The CDR3 nucleotides are TGTGCCAGCAGCCAGCGGGGCAGCAATCAGCCCCAGCATTTT. The encoded protein is CASSQRGSNQPQHF.

J is TRBJ2-2 and V is TRBV5-1, with 10 bases matching TRBD2. Germline V gene data show CDR1 as SGHRS and CDR2 as YFSETQ. Trimming took 4 bases from V and 4 from J; bases not matched to a gene: 10. This CDR3 has 17 residues. CDR3 region: CASSLEISGGLTGELFF. DNA for the CDR3: TGCGCCAGCAGCCTAGAAATTAGCGGGGGGCTCACCGGGGAGCTGTTTTTT.

This chain connects TRBV10-1 to TRBJ2-1; TRBD2 aligns across 7 bases. V trimming: 8 bases; J trimming: 6 bases; junction bases outside the gene matches: 13. CDR3 length equals 15 residues. From germline, CDR1 is WNHNN and CDR2 SYGVQD (reference sequence). CDR3 nucleotides: TGCGCCAGCTCTCATGGGAGCGGGGCCACCAATGAGCAGTTCTTC. Its translation is CASSHGSGATNEQFF.

V is TRBV30 and J is TRBJ1-1, with D unresolved. The CDR3 is made up of 15 amino acids. V dropped 4 bases and J dropped 1 base, with 16 bases sitting between them. Germline-derived CDR1 and CDR2 are GTSNPN and SVGIG (reference sequence). The CDR3: CAWNGRVLKNTEAFF. The CDR3 DNA sequence: TGTGCCTGGAATGGTCGGGTCCTTAAGAACACTGAAGCTTTCTTT. The variable domain in full, completed from reference TRBV30 and TRBJ1-1, reads SQTIHQWPATLVQPVGSPLSLECTVEGTSNPNLYWYRQAAGRGLQLLFYSVGIGQISSEVPQNLSASRPQDRQFILSSKKLLLSDSGFYLCAWNGRVLKNTEAFFGQGTRLTVV.

V and J are TRBV5-6 and TRBJ1-1; possible D gene TRBD1, 5 bases. In germline, CDR1 is SGHDT, CDR2 YYEEEE. CDR3 length: 14 amino acids. V shed 5 bases and J shed 5 bases, with 16 bases lying between them. CDR3 in amino acids: CASSLSGSPTEAFF. CDR3 DNA: TGTGCCAGCAGTCTTTCAGGGTCCCCAACTGAAGCTTTCTTT.

The J gene is TRBJ1-2, the V gene TRBV9, with TRBD1 as a possible D gene (6 bases). Trimming removed 4 bases at V and 3 bases at J, with 13 bases between. The CDR3 spans 14 residues. The germline V gene has CDR1 SGDLS and CDR2 YYNGEE. CDR3 in amino acids: CASSPDSLHYGYTF. CDR3 DNA: TGTGCCAGCAGCCCGGACAGTCTGCACTATGGCTACACCTTC.

This clone has a handful of counts. CDR3 protein: CASSPPRRGQAFF. The CDR3 region has the DNA TGTGCCAGCAGTCCTCCCCGGAGAGGGCAAGCTTTCTTT. V gene TRBV6-5 combines with J gene TRBJ1-1; D gene unclear. The CDR3 runs 13 residues. The germline V gene has CDR1 MNHEY and CDR2 SVGAGI. Deletions cut 5 bases from V and 9 bases from J, with 16 bases between.

The V call is TRBV14, the J call TRBJ2-7; D perhaps matches TRBD2 (5 bases). Per germline, CDR1 SGHDN and CDR2 FVKESK. V was cut by 2 bases and J by 2 bases, with 19 bases left in between. The CDR3 is made up of 17 amino acids. In nucleotides, the CDR3 is TGTGCCAGCAGCCAACAGGCCGGACTGGGTAAGGCCTACGAGCAGTACTTC. Protein product: CASSQQAGLGKAYEQYF.

This clone came up once. J is TRBJ1-6 and V is TRBV11-2; the D is unclear. Trimming took off 0 bases at V and 17 bases at J, with 14 bases between the two ends. This CDR3 contains 13 residues. CDR1 is SGHAT, CDR2 FQNNGV, per germline. This CDR3 reads CASSLDLPGYIHF. The CDR3 nucleotides read TGTGCCAGCAGCTTAGATCTCCCAGGCTATATCCACTTT. The whole variable domain, remainder taken from reference TRBV11-2 and TRBJ1-6, is EAGVAQSPRYKIIEKRQSVAFWCNPISGHATLYWYQQILGQGPKLLIQFQNNGVVDDSQLPKDRFSAERLKGVDSTLKIQPAKLEDSAVYLCASSLDLPGYIHFGNGTRLTVT.

The table lists this clone with a count of one. The chain joins TRBV7-6 to TRBJ2-1, with TRBD1 matching over 10 bases. The CDR3 is 16 amino acids. The germline V gene has CDR1 SGHVS and CDR2 FNYEAQ. V was pared by 2 bases and J by 4 bases, with 5 bases of the junction left unmatched. The CDR3 sequence: CASSLTGTGVYNEQFF. The CDR3 DNA sequence: TGTGCCAGCAGCTTAACCGGGACAGGGGTTTACAATGAGCAGTTCTTC.

The chain has TRBV6-6 and TRBJ1-1; TRBD1 agrees at 7 bases. Germline CDR1 reads MNHNY; CDR2 reads SVGAGI (reference sequence). There are 15 residues in the CDR3. Losses at the gene ends were 4 bases for V and 0 bases for J; bases not matched to a gene: 5. CDR3 residues: CASSSHRGLNTEAFF. CDR3 DNA sequence: TGTGCCAGCAGTTCTCACAGGGGCTTGAACACTGAAGCTTTCTTT.

The V and J genes are TRBV7-6 and TRBJ2-3; 10 nucleotides line up with TRBD2. Trimming at V came to 2 bases and at J to 4 bases, leaving 0 bases not matched to a gene. The germline V gene has CDR1 SGHVS and CDR2 FNYEAQ. The CDR3 contains 14 residues. CDR3 DNA: TGTGCCAGCAGCTTAAGCGGGGGGGCAGATACGCAGTATTTT. Its protein product is CASSLSGGADTQYF.

The chain joins TRBV28 to TRBJ1-1; D call uncertain. Trimming pared 5 bases from V and 4 bases from J, leaving 14 bases between. Germline CDR1 MDHEN, CDR2 SYDVKM. CDR3 length: 14 residues. Here the CDR3 DNA reads TGTGCCAGCAGTCCCAGAGTCAGAGGCACTGAAGCTTTCTTT. It codes for CASSPRVRGTEAFF.

This rearrangement joins TRBV5-6 to TRBJ2-2; the D gene is possibly TRBD2 (5 bases). The CDR3 spans 13 residues. V was pared by 4 bases and J by 9 bases, with 13 bases between. Germline loops: CDR1 SGHDT, CDR2 YYEEEE. CDR3 amino acids: CASSPKDSRELFF. The CDR3 coding sequence is TGTGCCAGCAGCCCAAAGGACTCGCGGGAGCTGTTTTTT. Filled out from reference TRBV5-6 and TRBJ2-2, the complete variable domain reads DAGVTQSPTHLIKTRGQQVTLRCSPKSGHDTVSWYQQALGQGPQFIFQYYEEEERQRGNFPDRFSGHQFPNYSSELNVNALLLGDSALYLCASSPKDSRELFFGEGSRLTVL.

This clone was detected only once. The chain is built from TRBV5-1 and TRBJ2-1, with a tentative D call TRBD2 (6 bases). The V end was cut by 0 bases, the J end by 4 bases, with 17 bases between. The CDR3 extends over 17 amino acids. CDR1 is SGHRS and CDR2 is YFSETQ in the germline V gene. The CDR3 loop reads CASSLAAGSRKYNEQFF. Written as DNA, the CDR3 is TGCGCCAGCAGCTTGGCCGCGGGGTCCCGAAAATACAATGAGCAGTTCTTC.

The chain has TRBV2 and TRBJ2-7, with D possibly being TRBD1 (6 bases). Germline V gives CDR1 SNHLY, CDR2 FYNNEI. Trimming took 3 bases from V and 9 from J, leaving 15 bases between them. The CDR3 extends over 13 amino acids. CDR3 region: CASSDGQLGWQYF. The CDR3 bases are TGTGCCAGCAGTGATGGACAGTTGGGGTGGCAGTACTTC.

Comment on this clone: Other DNA sequences in the same sample also yield this CDR3. Here the CDR3 reads CASSESSGGADTQYF. As DNA, the CDR3 is TGTGCCAGCAGTGAATCTAGCGGGGGGGCAGATACGCAGTATTTT. The chain employs TRBV6-4 and TRBJ2-3, with 12 bases identical to TRBD2. V gave up 3 bases and J gave up 4 bases; unmatched junction bases: 2. The V gene's germline CDR1 is MRHNA and CDR2 SNTAGT. The CDR3 covers 15 residues.